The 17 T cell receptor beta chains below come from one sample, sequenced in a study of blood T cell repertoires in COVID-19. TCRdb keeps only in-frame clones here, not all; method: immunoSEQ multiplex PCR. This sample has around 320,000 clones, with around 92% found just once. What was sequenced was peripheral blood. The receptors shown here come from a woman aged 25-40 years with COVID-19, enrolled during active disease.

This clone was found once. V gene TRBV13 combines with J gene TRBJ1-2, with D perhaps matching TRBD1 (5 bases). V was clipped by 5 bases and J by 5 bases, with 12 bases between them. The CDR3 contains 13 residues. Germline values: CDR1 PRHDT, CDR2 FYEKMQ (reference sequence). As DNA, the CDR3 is TGTGCCAGCAGCCCCGGGGGAGGGTATGGCTACACCTTC. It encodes CASSPGGGYGYTF.

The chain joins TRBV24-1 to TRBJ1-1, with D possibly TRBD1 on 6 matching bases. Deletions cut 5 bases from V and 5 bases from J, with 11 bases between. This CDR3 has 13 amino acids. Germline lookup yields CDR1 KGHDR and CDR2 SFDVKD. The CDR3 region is CATSGEGGTEAFF. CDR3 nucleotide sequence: TGTGCCACCAGTGGCGAAGGGGGTACTGAAGCTTTCTTT.

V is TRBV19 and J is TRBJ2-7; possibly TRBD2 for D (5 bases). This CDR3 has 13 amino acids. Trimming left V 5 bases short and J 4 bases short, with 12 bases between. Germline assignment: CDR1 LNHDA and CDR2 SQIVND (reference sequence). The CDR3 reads CASSSAGVYEQYF. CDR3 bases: TGTGCCAGTAGTTCGGCCGGGGTTTACGAGCAGTACTTC. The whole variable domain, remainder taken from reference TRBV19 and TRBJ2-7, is DGGITQSPKYLFRKEGQNVTLSCEQNLNHDAMYWYRQDPGQGLRLIYYSQIVNDFQKGDIAEGYSVSREKKESFPLTVTSAQKNPTAFYLCASSSAGVYEQYFGPGTRLTVT.

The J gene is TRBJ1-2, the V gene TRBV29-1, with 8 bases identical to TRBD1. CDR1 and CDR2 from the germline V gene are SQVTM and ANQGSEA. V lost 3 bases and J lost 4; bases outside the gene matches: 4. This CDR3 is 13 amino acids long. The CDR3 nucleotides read TGCAGCGTTGATCCAGGGGGCGGCTATGGCTACACCTTC. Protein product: CSVDPGGGYGYTF.

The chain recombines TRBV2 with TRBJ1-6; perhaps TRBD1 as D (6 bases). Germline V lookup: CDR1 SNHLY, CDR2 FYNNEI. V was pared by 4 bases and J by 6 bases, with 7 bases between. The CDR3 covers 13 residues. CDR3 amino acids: CASSVQGNSPLHF. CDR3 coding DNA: TGTGCCAGCAGTGTACAGGGTAATTCACCCCTCCACTTT.

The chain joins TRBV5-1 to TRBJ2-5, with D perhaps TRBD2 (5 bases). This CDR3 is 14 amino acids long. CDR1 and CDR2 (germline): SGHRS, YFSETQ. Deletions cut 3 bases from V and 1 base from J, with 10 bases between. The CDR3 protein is CASSSTSTQETQYF. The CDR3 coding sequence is TGCGCCAGCAGCTCAACTAGTACCCAAGAGACCCAGTACTTC.

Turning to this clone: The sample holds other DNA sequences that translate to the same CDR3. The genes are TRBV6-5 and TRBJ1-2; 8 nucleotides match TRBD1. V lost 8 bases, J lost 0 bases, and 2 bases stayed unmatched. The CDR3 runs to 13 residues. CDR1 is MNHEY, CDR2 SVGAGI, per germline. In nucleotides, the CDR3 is TGTGCCAGCGGACAGGGAACTAACTATGGCTACACCTTC. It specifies CASGQGTNYGYTF.

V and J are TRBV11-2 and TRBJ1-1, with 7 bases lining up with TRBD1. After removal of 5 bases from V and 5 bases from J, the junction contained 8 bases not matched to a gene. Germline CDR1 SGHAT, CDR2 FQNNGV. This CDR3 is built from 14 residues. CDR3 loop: CASSLTGVGTEAFF. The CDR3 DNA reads TGTGCCAGCAGCCTAACAGGGGTAGGGACTGAAGCTTTCTTT.

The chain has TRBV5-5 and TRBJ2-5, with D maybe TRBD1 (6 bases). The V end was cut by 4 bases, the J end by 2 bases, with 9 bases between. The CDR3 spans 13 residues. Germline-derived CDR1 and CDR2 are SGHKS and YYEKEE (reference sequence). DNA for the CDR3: TGTGCCAGCAGCGATGGACAGCAAGAGACCCAGTACTTC. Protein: CASSDGQQETQYF. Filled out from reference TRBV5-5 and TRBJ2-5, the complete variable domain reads DAGVTQSPTHLIKTRGQQVTLRCSPISGHKSVSWYQQVLGQGPQFIFQYYEKEERGRGNFPDRFSARQFPNYSSELNVNALLLGDSALYLCASSDGQQETQYFGPGTRLLVL.

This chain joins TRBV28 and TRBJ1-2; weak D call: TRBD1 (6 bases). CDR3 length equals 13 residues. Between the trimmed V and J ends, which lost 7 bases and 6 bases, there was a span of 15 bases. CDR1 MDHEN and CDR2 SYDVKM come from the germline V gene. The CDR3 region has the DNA TGTGCCAGCACCGCACAGGGTACAAATGGCTACACCTTC. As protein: CASTAQGTNGYTF.

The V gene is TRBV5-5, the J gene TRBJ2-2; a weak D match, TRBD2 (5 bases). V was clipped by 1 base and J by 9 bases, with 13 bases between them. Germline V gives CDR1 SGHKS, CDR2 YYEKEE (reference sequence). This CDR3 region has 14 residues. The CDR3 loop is CASSLWENRRELFF. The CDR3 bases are TGTGCCAGCAGCTTGTGGGAGAATAGGCGGGAGCTGTTTTTT. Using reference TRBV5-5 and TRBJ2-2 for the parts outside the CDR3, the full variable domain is DAGVTQSPTHLIKTRGQQVTLRCSPISGHKSVSWYQQVLGQGPQFIFQYYEKEERGRGNFPDRFSARQFPNYSSELNVNALLLGDSALYLCASSLWENRRELFFGEGSRLTVL.

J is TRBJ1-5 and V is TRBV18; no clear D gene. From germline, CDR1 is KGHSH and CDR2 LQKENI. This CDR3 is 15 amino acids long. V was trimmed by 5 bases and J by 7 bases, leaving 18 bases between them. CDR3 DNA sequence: TGTGCCAGCTCATCCGACGCGAGGGCTGGGCAGCCCCAGCATTTT. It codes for CASSSDARAGQPQHF.

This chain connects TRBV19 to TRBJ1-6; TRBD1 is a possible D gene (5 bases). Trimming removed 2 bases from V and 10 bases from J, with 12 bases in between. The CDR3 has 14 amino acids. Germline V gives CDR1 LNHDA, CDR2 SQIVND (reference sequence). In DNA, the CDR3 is TGTGCCAGTAGTATAAACGGGGGAAGGTCACCCCTCCACTTT. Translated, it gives CASSINGGRSPLHF.

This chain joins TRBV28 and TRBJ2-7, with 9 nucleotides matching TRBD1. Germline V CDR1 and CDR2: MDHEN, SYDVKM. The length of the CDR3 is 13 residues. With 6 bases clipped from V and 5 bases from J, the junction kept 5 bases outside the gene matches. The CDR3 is CASRDRGLDEQYF. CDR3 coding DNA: TGTGCCAGCAGGGACAGGGGCTTGGACGAGCAGTACTTC. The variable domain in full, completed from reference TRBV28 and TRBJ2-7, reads DVKVTQSSRYLVKRTGEKVFLECVQDMDHENMFWYRQDPGLGLRLIYFSYDVKMKEKGDIPEGYSVSREKKERFSLILESASTNQTSMYLCASRDRGLDEQYFGPGTRLTVT.

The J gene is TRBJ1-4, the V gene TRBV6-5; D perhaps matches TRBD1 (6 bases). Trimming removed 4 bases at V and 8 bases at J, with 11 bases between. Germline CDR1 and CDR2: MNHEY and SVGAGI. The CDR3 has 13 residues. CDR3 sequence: CASSFNGGEKLFF. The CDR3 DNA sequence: TGTGCCAGCAGTTTCAATGGGGGCGAAAAACTGTTTTTT.

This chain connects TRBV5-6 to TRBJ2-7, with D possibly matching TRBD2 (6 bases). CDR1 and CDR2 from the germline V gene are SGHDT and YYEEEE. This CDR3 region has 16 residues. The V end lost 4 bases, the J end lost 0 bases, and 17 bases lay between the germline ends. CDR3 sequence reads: CASSLWTGETSYEQYF. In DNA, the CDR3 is TGTGCCAGCAGCCTATGGACGGGAGAGACCTCCTACGAGCAGTACTTC.

CDR3 protein: CASSYQGYEQYF. The CDR3 nucleotides are TGTGCCAGCAGTTACCAGGGGTACGAGCAGTACTTC. This chain uses TRBV6-5 with TRBJ2-7; TRBD1 might be the D (6 bases). CDR1 and CDR2 (germline): MNHEY, SVGAGI. This CDR3 spans 12 amino acids. V lost 2 bases to trimming and J lost 4 bases, with 6 bases between them.